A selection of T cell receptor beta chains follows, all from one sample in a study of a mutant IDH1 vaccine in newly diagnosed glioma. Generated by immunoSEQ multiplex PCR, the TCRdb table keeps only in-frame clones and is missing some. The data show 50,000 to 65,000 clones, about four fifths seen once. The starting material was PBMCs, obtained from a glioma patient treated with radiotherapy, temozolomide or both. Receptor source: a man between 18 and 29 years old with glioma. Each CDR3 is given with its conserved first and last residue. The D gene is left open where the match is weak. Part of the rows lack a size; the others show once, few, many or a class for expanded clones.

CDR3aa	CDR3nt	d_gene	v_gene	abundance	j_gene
CASTLGSNGYTF	TGTGCCAGCACCCTAGGGAGCAATGGCTACACCTTC	.	TRBV7-9	.	TRBJ1-2
CASSPTRTINTEAFF	TGCGCCAGCAGCCCGACCCGGACTATTAACACTGAAGCTTTCTTT	.	TRBV5-1	.	TRBJ1-1
CAWSVGGGGSFEQYF	TGTGCCTGGAGTGTAGGCGGAGGGGGCTCGTTCGAGCAGTACTTC	.	TRBV30	.	TRBJ2-7
CATAGDSNEQYF	TGTGCCACCGCGGGGGACTCAAACGAGCAGTACTTC	TRBD2	TRBV2	.	TRBJ2-7
CASSQGERATYEQYF	TGCGCCAGCAGCCAAGGAGAAAGGGCCACCTACGAGCAGTACTTC	.	TRBV4-3	.	TRBJ2-7
CASSYTSASSGNTIYF	TGTGCCAGCAGTTACACGTCGGCCAGCTCTGGAAACACCATATATTTT	.	TRBV6-6	.	TRBJ1-3
CASSSIDRQTVYF	TGTGCCAGCAGCTCAATCGACCGGCAGACCGTATATTTT	.	TRBV5-6	.	TRBJ1-3
CASSVDRTTGELFF	TGTGCCAGCAGCGTCGACAGGACCACCGGGGAGCTGTTTTTT	.	TRBV9	.	TRBJ2-2
CASSREGYNEQFF	TGTGCCAGCTCTCGGGAGGGGTACAATGAGCAGTTCTTC	TRBD2	TRBV27	once	TRBJ2-1
CAISEGPLEAFF	TGTGCCATCAGTGAAGGCCCCTTAGAAGCTTTCTTT	.	TRBV10-3	.	TRBJ1-1
CASTPTETSGRNIQYF	TGTGCCAGCACCCCAACCGAGACTAGCGGGAGAAACATTCAGTACTTC	TRBD2	TRBV6-6	.	TRBJ2-4
CASSQSGTGTYEQYF	TGTGCCAGCAGTCAATCCGGGACAGGGACCTACGAGCAGTACTTC	TRBD1	TRBV6-6	.	TRBJ2-7
CASSFQGLLANEKLFF	TGTGCCAGCAGTTTCCAGGGGTTGCTGGCTAATGAAAAACTGTTTTTT	.	TRBV6-6	.	TRBJ1-4
CSVASPPNQPQHF	TGCAGCGTTGCCTCCCCACCAAATCAGCCCCAGCATTTT	.	TRBV29-1	few	TRBJ1-5
CASSIDRYYGYTF	TGTGCCAGCAGCATCGACAGATACTATGGCTACACCTTC	.	TRBV5-4	.	TRBJ1-2
CASSFQERVNTIYF	TGTGCCAGCAGCTTCCAGGAAAGGGTAAACACCATATATTTT	.	TRBV5-5	.	TRBJ1-3
CASSHKTSGKYEQFF	TGTGCCAGCAGCCACAAAACTAGCGGGAAATATGAGCAGTTCTTC	TRBD2	TRBV4-2	.	TRBJ2-1
CASSYRGEAFF	TGTGCCAGCAGTTACAGGGGAGAAGCTTTCTTT	TRBD1	TRBV2	.	TRBJ1-1
CASSVTGRGNTIYF	TGTGCCAGCAGTGTGACGGGACGAGGAAACACCATATATTTT	.	TRBV2	.	TRBJ1-3
CATSRYRSGTYEQYF	TGTGCCACCAGCAGATATCGATCCGGGACCTACGAGCAGTACTTC	.	TRBV15	.	TRBJ2-7
CATSRTNPGTRMNTEAFF	TGTGCCACCAGCAGAACGAATCCAGGGACTCGTATGAACACTGAAGCTTTCTTT	.	TRBV15	.	TRBJ1-1
CASSQDEGRDRGNMNTEAFF	TGCGCCAGCAGCCAAGATGAAGGCAGGGACAGGGGAAATATGAACACTGAAGCTTTCTTT	TRBD1	TRBV4-3	.	TRBJ1-1
CASSYGRSEAFF	TGTGCCAGCAGTTACGGGAGATCTGAAGCTTTCTTT	.	TRBV6-5	.	TRBJ1-1
CASGDRVGETQYF	TGTGCCAGCGGGGACAGGGTGGGAGAGACCCAGTACTTC	TRBD1	TRBV6-5	.	TRBJ2-5
CASSSRGQGNTEAFF	TGCGCCAGCAGCAGTAGGGGACAGGGGAACACTGAAGCTTTCTTT	TRBD1	TRBV4-3	.	TRBJ1-1
CASSLVSESSYEQYF	TGTGCCAGCAGCTTAGTGTCAGAGAGCTCCTACGAGCAGTACTTC	.	TRBV7-2	once	TRBJ2-7
CASSPRGGANTEAFF	TGTGCCAGCAGCCCGCGGGGCGGGGCGAACACTGAAGCTTTCTTT	.	TRBV7-2	.	TRBJ1-1
CASSYPVGAGDTEAFF	TGTGCCAGCAGCTACCCCGTAGGCGCGGGTGACACTGAAGCTTTCTTT	.	TRBV13	.	TRBJ1-1
CASSLGPGWSNQPQHF	TGTGCCAGCAGCTTAGGGCCAGGTTGGAGCAATCAGCCCCAGCATTTT	.	TRBV7-6	.	TRBJ1-5
CATKFVGNTIYF	TGTGCCACCAAATTCGTTGGGAACACCATATATTTT	.	TRBV6-6	.	TRBJ1-3
CASSLVGPLLSEQYF	TGTGCCAGCAGCTTAGTGGGTCCCCTACTGAGCGAGCAGTACTTC	.	TRBV13	.	TRBJ2-7
CASSLEWDTEAFF	TGCGCCAGCAGCTTGGAGTGGGACACTGAAGCTTTCTTT	.	TRBV5-1	once	TRBJ1-1